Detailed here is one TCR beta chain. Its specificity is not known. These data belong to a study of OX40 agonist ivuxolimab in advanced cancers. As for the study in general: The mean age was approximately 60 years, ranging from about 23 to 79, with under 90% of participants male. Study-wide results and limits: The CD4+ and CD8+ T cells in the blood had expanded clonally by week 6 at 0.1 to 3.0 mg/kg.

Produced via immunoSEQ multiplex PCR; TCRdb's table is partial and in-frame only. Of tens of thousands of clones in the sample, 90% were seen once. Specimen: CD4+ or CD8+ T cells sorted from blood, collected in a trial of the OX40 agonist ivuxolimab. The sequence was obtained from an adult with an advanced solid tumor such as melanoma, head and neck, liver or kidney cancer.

CDR3 DNA sequence: TGTGCCAGCAGCCCCCCCCTAGCGGGGGGGCAAGAGACCCAGTACTTC. This codes for CASSPPLAGGQETQYF. The V and J genes are TRBV7-2 and TRBJ2-5, with 12 bases aligning to TRBD2. V trimming: 5 bases; J trimming: 2 bases; junction bases outside the gene matches: 6. The CDR3 has 16 residues. Germline V lookup: CDR1 SGHTA, CDR2 FQGNSA.